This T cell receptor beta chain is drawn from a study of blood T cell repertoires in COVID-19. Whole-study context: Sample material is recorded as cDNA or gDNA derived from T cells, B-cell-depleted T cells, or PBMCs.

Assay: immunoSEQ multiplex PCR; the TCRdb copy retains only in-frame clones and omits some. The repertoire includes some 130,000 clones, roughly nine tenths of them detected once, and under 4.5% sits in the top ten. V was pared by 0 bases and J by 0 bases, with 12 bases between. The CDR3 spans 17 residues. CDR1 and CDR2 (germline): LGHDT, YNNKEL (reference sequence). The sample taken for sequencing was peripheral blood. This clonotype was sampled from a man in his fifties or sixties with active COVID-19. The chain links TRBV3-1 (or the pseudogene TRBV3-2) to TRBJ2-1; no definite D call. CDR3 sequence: CASSQEPGQLSYNEQFF. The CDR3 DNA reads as TGTGCCAGCAGCCAAGAGCCTGGGCAACTCTCCTACAATGAGCAGTTCTTC.